The 17 T cell receptor beta chains below all came from one sample that was sequenced in a study of identical twins. TCRdb called the 5' RACE reads again in MiXCR, with one record for every CDR3 protein. The table records a few hundred thousand distinct CDR3 sequences, about a fifth of them present only once. Sequencing was performed on naive T cells sorted from blood. These receptors originate from a man aged 45-60 years in good health.

The chain uses TRBV7-2 and TRBJ2-3, with 8 bases matching TRBD2. V gave up 2 bases and J gave up 5 bases; unmatched junction bases: 6. CDR3 length equals 15 residues. Germline V gives CDR1 SGHTA, CDR2 FQGNSA. CDR3 region: CASSLPGGPGDTQYF. The DNA of the CDR3 is TGTGCCAGCAGCTTACCGGGGGGGCCGGGAGATACGCAGTATTTT. The complete variable domain, with remaining parts taken from reference TRBV7-2 and TRBJ2-3, reads GAGVSQSPSNKVTEKGKDVELRCDPISGHTALYWYRQSLGQGLEFLIYFQGNSAPDKSGLPSDRFSAERTGGSVSTLTIQRTQQEDSAVYLCASSLPGGPGDTQYFGPGTRLTVL.

This clonotype was detected ten times or more. The chain uses TRBV20-1 and TRBJ2-2; 7 nucleotides match TRBD1. Germline CDR1 is DFQATT and CDR2 is SNEGSKA (reference sequence). Trimming removed 6 bases from V and 5 bases from J; junction bases left unmatched: 9. This CDR3 region has 14 residues. The CDR3 coding sequence is TGCAGTGCGTCCCGGACAGGTGATACCGGGGAGCTGTTTTTT. Protein sequence: CSASRTGDTGELFF.

This chain joins TRBV19 and TRBJ1-1; TRBD1 matches 7 bases. CDR1 and CDR2 from the germline V gene are LNHDA and SQIVND (reference sequence). The junction had 8 bases not matched to a gene; V was cut back by 8 bases and J by 5 bases. This CDR3 comprises 13 residues. CDR3 nucleotide sequence: TGTGCCAGTGGATCAGGGGGAGGGACTGAAGCTTTCTTT. Its translation: CASGSGGGTEAFF.

The V and J genes are TRBV12-3 or TRBV12-4 and TRBJ2-6; no firm D call. This CDR3 is 16 amino acids long. Trimming stripped 4 bases from V and 1 base from J, with 11 bases between. The CDR3 nucleotides read TGTGCCAGCAGTTCCCCTACAGTATCTGGGGCCAACGTCCTGACTTTC. It encodes CASSSPTVSGANVLTF.

This clonotype was observed a few times. The V gene is TRBV28, the J gene TRBJ2-3; possible D gene TRBD2, 6 bases. CDR1 and CDR2 (germline): MDHEN, SYDVKM. V was shortened by 3 bases and J by 9 bases, with 16 bases between the two germline ends. This CDR3 contains 14 residues. The CDR3 sequence: CASSLRDSIGTQYF. CDR3 coding DNA: TGTGCCAGCAGTTTGCGGGACTCTATAGGGACGCAGTATTTT.

The sample holds a few counts of this clonotype. The chain uses TRBV7-8 and TRBJ2-1; TRBD2 might be the D (5 bases). Trimming cost V 3 bases and J 4 bases, with 13 bases left between them. CDR3 length: 15 amino acids. Germline CDR1 reads SGHVS; CDR2 reads FQNEAQ. Here the CDR3 reads CASSFPPGGYNEQFF. The CDR3 bases are TGTGCCAGCAGCTTCCCCCCGGGCGGGTACAATGAGCAGTTCTTC.

This clonotype was seen only a few times. This chain uses TRBV11-2 with TRBJ2-7, with D perhaps given as TRBD1 or TRBD2 (5 bases each). CDR1 and CDR2 from the germline V gene are SGHAT and FQNNGV. V was pared by 0 bases and J by 2 bases, with 11 bases between. The CDR3 runs 15 residues. CDR3 amino acids: CASSLEGGDPYEQYF. The CDR3 DNA is TGTGCCAGCAGCTTAGAGGGTGGGGACCCCTACGAGCAGTACTTC.

This clonotype was recorded at least ten times. The rearrangement links TRBV28 to TRBJ2-3, with TRBD1 matching over 10 bases. CDR1 and CDR2 from the germline V gene are MDHEN and SYDVKM. V lost 5 bases and J lost 3; bases outside the gene matches: 5. This CDR3 is 15 amino acids long. This CDR3 reads CASSRDRGRTDTQYF. CDR3 DNA sequence: TGTGCCAGCAGTCGGGACAGGGGTAGGACAGATACGCAGTATTTT.

This clonotype was seen at least ten times. V is TRBV9 and J is TRBJ2-1; 11 positions match TRBD2. The CDR3 has 15 residues. The germline V gene encodes CDR1 SGDLS and CDR2 YYNGEE. V lost 0 bases to trimming and J lost 9 bases; unmatched junction nucleotides: 5. The CDR3 DNA reads TGTGCCAGCAGCGTAGGGGGGGGACTAGCGGTTGAGCAGTTCTTC. Encoded protein: CASSVGGGLAVEQFF.

The V call is TRBV10-3, the J call TRBJ2-5, with 8 bases that match TRBD1. There are 14 residues in the CDR3. Per the germline V gene, CDR1 is ENHRY and CDR2 is SYGVKD. V shed 6 bases and J 4 bases; nucleotides not matched to a gene: 7. The CDR3: CAIRADRGRETQYF. In DNA form, the CDR3 reads TGTGCCATCAGAGCCGACAGGGGTAGAGAGACCCAGTACTTC.

In this sample, this clonotype turned up many times. The chain links TRBV6-6 to TRBJ2-3; TRBD1 might be the D (6 bases). The CDR3 consists of 13 residues. Trimming removed 6 bases at V and 10 bases at J, with 17 bases between. The germline CDR1 and CDR2 sequences are MNHNY and SVGAGI (reference sequence). The CDR3 sequence is CASSQGGLGPQYF. Written as DNA, the CDR3 is TGTGCCAGCAGCCAAGGGGGATTGGGTCCGCAGTATTTT.

A few counts support this clonotype. The rearrangement links TRBV12-3 or TRBV12-4 to TRBJ1-2, with 8 bases aligning to TRBD1. This CDR3 spans 13 amino acids. V was pared by 6 bases and J by 6 bases, with 6 bases of the junction left unmatched. This CDR3 reads CASSPRTGNGYTF. The DNA for the CDR3 is TGTGCCAGCAGCCCCAGGACAGGGAATGGCTACACCTTC.

The sample holds a few counts of this clonotype. J is TRBJ2-1 and V is TRBV6-6, with a weak D call TRBD2 (6 bases). The V end was cut by 6 bases, the J end by 6 bases, with 9 bases between. The CDR3 is made up of 12 amino acids. Per the germline V gene, CDR1 is MNHNY and CDR2 is SVGAGI (reference sequence). CDR3 amino acids: CASRRLVNEQFF. The CDR3 DNA reads as TGTGCCAGCAGGAGACTAGTCAATGAGCAGTTCTTC.

The chain has TRBV7-2 and TRBJ2-7; possible D gene TRBD2, 6 bases. This CDR3 comprises 14 residues. Germline assignment: CDR1 SGHTA and CDR2 FQGNSA. Between the trimmed V and J ends, which lost 2 bases and 6 bases, there was a span of 14 bases. CDR3 loop: CASSLFKLAGEQYF. In nucleotides, the CDR3 is TGTGCCAGCAGCTTATTTAAACTAGCCGGCGAGCAGTACTTC.

This clonotype has only a few counts. The rearrangement uses TRBV4-3 and TRBJ2-7; TRBD2 aligns across 9 bases. Germline V CDR1 and CDR2: LGHNA, YSLEER. The CDR3 has 15 amino acids. With 1 base clipped from V and 4 bases from J, the junction kept 5 bases outside the gene matches. The CDR3 spells CASSQGASGNYEQYF. In DNA form, the CDR3 reads TGCGCCAGCAGCCAAGGAGCTAGCGGGAATTACGAGCAGTACTTC.

This clonotype occurred many times. This chain joins TRBV6-1 and TRBJ1-1; no reliable D call. The V and J ends lost 4 bases and 2 bases respectively, with 11 bases between them. Germline CDR1 is MNHNS and CDR2 is SASEGT. The CDR3 length is 14 residues. The CDR3 DNA is TGTGCCAGCAGTGGTTACCTGCAAAACACTGAAGCTTTCTTT. This translates into CASSGYLQNTEAFF.

This clonotype was counted only a few times. The DNA for the CDR3 is TGCGCCAGCAGCCCCGGGACAGACACCCGCGAGACCCAGTACTTC. Protein sequence: CASSPGTDTRETQYF. The chain employs TRBV5-1 and TRBJ2-5; 7 bases are shared with TRBD1. V lost 4 bases to trimming and J lost 5 bases; unmatched junction nucleotides: 11. Germline CDR1 reads SGHRS; CDR2 reads YFSETQ. The CDR3 extends over 15 amino acids.